This T cell receptor beta chain was sequenced in a study of T-cell reconstitution after alpha-beta-depleted transplantation in children. Germline trimming cut 1 base from V and 5 bases from J; bases unmatched to any gene: 6. Per the germline V gene, CDR1 is LNHDA and CDR2 is SQIVND (reference sequence). This CDR3 comprises 15 residues. This clonotype was counted ten times or more. During its preparation, the TCRbeta library received unique molecular identifiers. TCRdb redid the calling of the PCR reads with MiXCR, one entry per CDR3 protein. This table has about 230,000 distinct CDR3 sequences, over 9.5% appearing once.

The V gene is TRBV19, the J gene TRBJ1-1, with 8 bases identical to TRBD1. The receptor's source is a human donor who donated a stem cell graft to a child with SCID. The material was PBMCs from the stem cell graft donor, obtained from the stem cell graft. CDR3 sequence: CASSIGRGRWTEAFF. The CDR3 region has the DNA TGTGCCAGTAGTATAGGCAGGGGGCGATGGACTGAAGCTTTCTTT.